A single sample gave rise to the 30 T cell receptor beta chains below, sequenced in a study of blood T cell repertoires in COVID-19. This table comes from immunoSEQ multiplex PCR, and its TCRdb copy is limited to in-frame clones, with some not included. The data hold about 320,000 clones, with approximately 90% observed a single time. Sequenced: PBMCs or T cells enriched from blood (not recorded which). These receptors originate from a woman aged 25 to 39 who had been exposed to COVID-19.

The genes are TRBV29-1 and TRBJ2-1; possible D gene TRBD2, 5 bases. Germline lookup yields CDR1 SQVTM and CDR2 ANQGSEA. V was trimmed by 8 bases and J by 0 bases, leaving 14 bases between them. The CDR3 runs 14 residues. DNA for the CDR3: TGCAGCCTTGGATCCGGGGACTCCTACAATGAGCAGTTCTTC. Translated, it gives CSLGSGDSYNEQFF.

The V and J genes are TRBV18 and TRBJ2-5; the match to TRBD1 covers 7 bases. CDR1 and CDR2 (germline): KGHSH, LQKENI. The V gene end was trimmed by 5 bases and the J gene end by 1 base; junction bases not matched to a gene: 4. This CDR3 contains 14 residues. This chain's CDR3 is CASSSRQGQETQYF. Written as DNA, the CDR3 is TGTGCCAGCTCATCTAGACAGGGCCAAGAGACCCAGTACTTC. The variable domain in full, completed from reference TRBV18 and TRBJ2-5, reads NAGVMQNPRHLVRRRGQEARLRCSPMKGHSHVYWYRQLPEEGLKFMVYLQKENIIDESGMPKERFSAEFPKEGPSILRIQQVVRGDSAAYFCASSSRQGQETQYFGPGTRLLVL.

In this sample, this clone turned up once. The gene calls are TRBV25-1 and TRBJ1-2; TRBD1 might be the D (6 bases). Germline-derived CDR1 and CDR2 are MGHDK and SYGVNS. Trimming removed 3 bases at V and 7 bases at J, with 24 bases between. The CDR3 length is 17 residues. The CDR3 DNA is TGTGCCAGCAGTGAGGCCGGGACAAGGGGAATTTTAGGTGGCTACACCTTC. It specifies CASSEAGTRGILGGYTF.

This clone has only a few counts. This rearrangement joins TRBV5-4 to TRBJ2-5; a weak D match, TRBD2 (5 bases). V dropped 1 base and J dropped 1 base, with 17 bases sitting between them. Looked up from germline, CDR1 is SGHNT and CDR2 is YYREEE (reference sequence). The length of the CDR3 is 17 residues. Written as DNA, the CDR3 is TGTGCCAGCAGCTTGTTTGGGCTGAAGAGGGCCCAAGAGACCCAGTACTTC. It specifies CASSLFGLKRAQETQYF.

The chain uses TRBV7-2 and TRBJ2-7, with D perhaps matching TRBD1 (6 bases). Trimming shortened V by 5 bases and J by 8 bases, and 25 bases separated the two germline ends. The length of the CDR3 is 16 residues. Germline V gene data show CDR1 as SGHTA and CDR2 as FQGNSA. CDR3 DNA sequence: TGTGCCAGCAGCGGCCAATTGGGGGCCACGACTCTGCAGCAGTACTTC. It specifies CASSGQLGATTLQQYF.

This chain joins TRBV13 and TRBJ2-2; no clear D gene. Deletions cut 0 bases from V and 1 base from J, with 18 bases between. Germline loops: CDR1 PRHDT, CDR2 FYEKMQ (reference sequence). The CDR3 spans 19 residues. For the CDR3, the DNA is TGTGCCAGCAGCTTAGGCCTTGGCACCCGAGGTTGGAACACCGGGGAGCTGTTTTTT. Amino acids: CASSLGLGTRGWNTGELFF.

About this clone: At one of its ends the junction is not consistent with the germline gene, which may arise from a read error. The rearrangement joins TRBV12-3 or TRBV12-4 to TRBJ2-7; 9 bases match TRBD2. CDR3 length: 12 amino acids. CDR3 amino acids: CASSLPLGLAVF. The CDR3, as DNA: TGTGCCAGCAGTTTACCGTTGGGACTAGCAGTCTTC.

The rearrangement joins TRBV2 to TRBJ2-1; 14 bases match TRBD2. V was clipped by 7 bases and J by 3 bases; unmatched bases: 5. CDR3 length: 16 residues. The germline V gene encodes CDR1 SNHLY and CDR2 FYNNEI. The CDR3: CASMTSGGAYYNEQFF. The CDR3 region has the DNA TGTGCCAGCATGACTAGCGGGGGGGCTTACTACAATGAGCAGTTCTTC.

The chain employs TRBV29-1 and TRBJ1-1, with 9 nucleotides matching TRBD1. CDR3 length: 14 amino acids. The ends lost 6 bases at V and 13 bases at J; junction bases unmatched: 18. The germline CDR1 and CDR2 sequences are SQVTM and ANQGSEA. Here the CDR3 DNA reads TGCAGCGTCGCTACCCCCCGGACAGGGGATATGGTTTTCTTT. It specifies CSVATPRTGDMVFF.

The rearrangement joins TRBV6-1 to TRBJ1-2; D gene unclear. From germline, CDR1 is MNHNS and CDR2 SASEGT. This CDR3 region has 16 residues. V was shortened by 1 base and J by 4 bases, with 16 bases between the two germline ends. Here the CDR3 reads CASSEGLTASSYGYTF. The CDR3 DNA follows: TGTGCCAGCAGTGAAGGACTTACGGCATCCTCCTATGGCTACACCTTC.

This clone was found once. CDR3 loop: CASRLGGLAGWNEQFF. CDR3 coding DNA: TGTGCCAGTAGGCTTGGGGGCCTAGCGGGGTGGAATGAGCAGTTCTTC. The chain carries TRBV19 and TRBJ2-1; 9 nucleotides match TRBD2. The V gene end was trimmed by 6 bases and the J gene end by 7 bases; junction bases not matched to a gene: 13. The germline gives CDR1 LNHDA, CDR2 SQIVND (reference sequence). This CDR3 is 16 amino acids long.

DNA of the CDR3: TGCGCCAGCAGTCGTAGCAAACCTACCTCTGGAAACACCATATATTTT. Residues: CASSRSKPTSGNTIYF. The V gene is TRBV4-1, the J gene TRBJ1-3; no reliable D call. Trimming cost V 6 bases and J 0 bases, with 15 bases left between them. Germline V gene data show CDR1 as MGHRA and CDR2 as YSYEKL. The length of the CDR3 is 16 residues.

This clone was observed a few times. For the CDR3, the DNA is TGTGCCAGCAGTTCGCCCCGGGACAGGAGCTCCTACGAGCAGTACTTC. Its protein is CASSSPRDRSSYEQYF. The chain couples TRBV2 to TRBJ2-7, with 8 positions matching TRBD1. This CDR3 comprises 16 residues. With 5 bases clipped from V and 0 bases from J, the junction kept 9 bases outside the gene matches. Germline values: CDR1 SNHLY, CDR2 FYNNEI.

The genes are TRBV5-1 and TRBJ2-5, with TRBD2 as a possible D gene (5 bases). CDR3 length equals 14 residues. From germline, CDR1 is SGHRS and CDR2 YFSETQ. Trimming stripped 0 bases from V and 5 bases from J, with 11 bases between. CDR3 nucleotide sequence: TGCGCCAGCAGCTTGGCCCCCGGGATTGAGACCCAGTACTTC. Translated: CASSLAPGIETQYF.

The chain links TRBV24-1 to TRBJ2-6; perhaps TRBD1 as D (5 bases). Germline V gene lookup returns CDR1 KGHDR and CDR2 SFDVKD. The V end lost 9 bases, the J end lost 0 bases, and 14 bases lay between the germline ends. The CDR3 loop spans 16 amino acids. CDR3 sequence: CATQGPNLSGANVLTF. The CDR3 DNA is TGTGCCACCCAGGGTCCAAACCTCTCTGGGGCCAACGTCCTGACTTTC.

CDR3 coding DNA: TGTGCCAGCAGGAGCCCTAACTACGAGCAGTACTTC. It specifies CASRSPNYEQYF. The chain has TRBV6-5 and TRBJ2-7; D uncertain. Per germline, CDR1 MNHEY and CDR2 SVGAGI. CDR3 size: 12 residues. The germline V and J ends were trimmed by 6 bases and 3 bases, with 9 bases remaining between them.

The chain uses TRBV19 and TRBJ2-1; the match to TRBD1 covers 9 bases. From germline, CDR1 is LNHDA and CDR2 SQIVND (reference sequence). This CDR3 region has 19 residues. The J segment lost 2 bases and the V segment lost 6 bases, leaving 17 bases of the junction unmatched. CDR3 protein: CASSAIVDRGWKPYNEQFF. CDR3 DNA: TGTGCCAGTAGCGCAATAGTGGACAGGGGATGGAAGCCCTACAATGAGCAGTTCTTC. Full variable domain (outside the CDR3, taken from reference TRBV19 and TRBJ2-1): DGGITQSPKYLFRKEGQNVTLSCEQNLNHDAMYWYRQDPGQGLRLIYYSQIVNDFQKGDIAEGYSVSREKKESFPLTVTSAQKNPTAFYLCASSAIVDRGWKPYNEQFFGPGTRLTVL.

The rearrangement joins TRBV5-1 to TRBJ2-3; 13 nucleotides agree with TRBD2. This CDR3 spans 17 amino acids. CDR1 is SGHRS, CDR2 YFSETQ, per germline. V shed 4 bases, J shed 4 bases, and the junction held 9 bases outside the gene matches. Here the CDR3 DNA reads TGCGCCAGCAGCCTCACTAGCGGGGGGGCCCCCGCAGATACGCAGTATTTT. Translated, it gives CASSLTSGGAPADTQYF. Variable domain in full (rest from reference TRBV5-1 and TRBJ2-3): KAGVTQTPRYLIKTRGQQVTLSCSPISGHRSVSWYQQTPGQGLQFLFEYFSETQRNKGNFPGRFSGRQFSNSRSEMNVSTLELGDSALYLCASSLTSGGAPADTQYFGPGTRLTVL.

The chain links TRBV11-2 to TRBJ2-3; TRBD1 agrees at 10 bases. After removal of 6 bases from V and 1 base from J, the junction contained 10 bases not matched to a gene. The CDR3 extends over 17 amino acids. Looked up from germline, CDR1 is SGHAT and CDR2 is FQNNGV. The CDR3 loop is CASSSRLGTGGTDTQYF. The CDR3 DNA reads TGTGCCAGCAGTTCCCGACTCGGGACAGGGGGCACAGATACGCAGTATTTT.

This clone has more than one count but fewer than ten. The chain's CDR3 is CASSPAGDREDPQYF. The CDR3 coding sequence is TGTGCCAGCAGCCCAGCTGGGGACAGGGAGGATCCCCAGTACTTC. The chain links TRBV11-1 to TRBJ2-5; 9 bases agree with TRBD1. V shed 5 bases and J 9 bases; nucleotides not matched to a gene: 13. This CDR3 spans 15 amino acids. From germline, CDR1 is SGHAT and CDR2 FQDESV (reference sequence).

There are a few counts of this clone. V usage is TRBV6-5 and J usage is TRBJ1-5, with TRBD1 matching 7 bases. The CDR3 totals 13 residues. The V gene end was trimmed by 7 bases and the J gene end by 6 bases; junction bases not matched to a gene: 6. Germline V gene data show CDR1 as MNHEY and CDR2 as SVGAGI. CDR3 coding DNA: TGTGCCAGCATCCAAACAGGGGCTCAGCCCCAGCATTTT. Amino acid sequence: CASIQTGAQPQHF.

The rearrangement joins TRBV11-2 to TRBJ2-3; perhaps TRBD2 as D (5 bases). Germline CDR1 is SGHAT and CDR2 is FQNNGV. Trimming pared 5 bases from V and 5 bases from J, leaving 11 bases between. The CDR3 covers 13 residues. The CDR3 DNA reads TGTGCCAGCAGCCAGGACTGGATAGATACGCAGTATTTT. Its translation is CASSQDWIDTQYF.

This chain connects TRBV7-8 to TRBJ2-7; the D gene is possibly TRBD1 (6 bases). CDR1 and CDR2 from the germline V gene are SGHVS and FQNEAQ. V shed 2 bases and J shed 7 bases, with 18 bases lying between them. This CDR3 has 15 residues. In nucleotides, the CDR3 is TGTGCCAGCAGCTTAAGTCAGGGGATAGTTCAGGAGCAGTACTTC. Translating gives CASSLSQGIVQEQYF.

The V call is TRBV5-1, the J call TRBJ1-1; 7 bases align to TRBD1. The V and J ends lost 4 bases and 5 bases, in that order; junction bases with no gene match: 5. The CDR3 extends over 13 amino acids. Per germline, CDR1 SGHRS and CDR2 YFSETQ. The CDR3 DNA reads as TGCGCCAGCAGCGAGGGGGCCCGGACTGAAGCTTTCTTT. Amino acid sequence: CASSEGARTEAFF.

The CDR3 protein is CASSVYSAGGQETQYF. The CDR3 nucleotides are TGTGCCAGCAGCGTCTATTCGGCGGGGGGGCAAGAGACCCAGTACTTC. This sequence joins TRBV9 and TRBJ2-5; the match to TRBD2 covers 9 bases. Germline V gene sequence: CDR1 SGDLS, CDR2 YYNGEE. The CDR3 consists of 16 residues. J lost 2 bases, V lost 2 bases, and 7 bases had no gene match.

The chain couples TRBV24-1 to TRBJ2-5; TRBD1 aligns across 7 bases. The CDR3 runs 14 residues. Germline V gene data show CDR1 as KGHDR and CDR2 as SFDVKD. V dropped 5 bases and J dropped 4; count of bases not matched to a gene: 6. The CDR3 DNA reads TGTGCCACCAGTGCCTCGACAGGGCTAGAGACCCAGTACTTC. Translating gives CATSASTGLETQYF.

The chain combines TRBV3-1 (or the pseudogene TRBV3-2) with TRBJ1-1; the D gene is possibly TRBD1 (5 bases). CDR3 size: 13 residues. Germline loops: CDR1 LGHDT, CDR2 YNNKEL (reference sequence). Trimming cost V 4 bases and J 10 bases, with 16 bases left between them. CDR3 protein: CASSRNAPGGAFF. The CDR3 coding sequence is TGTGCCAGCAGCCGAAATGCTCCCGGGGGAGCTTTCTTT.

The V gene is TRBV2, the J gene TRBJ1-5; the match to TRBD1 covers 9 bases. The germline V gene has CDR1 SNHLY and CDR2 FYNNEI. The CDR3 extends over 18 amino acids. J lost 2 bases, V lost 4 bases, and 12 bases had no gene match. CDR3 amino acids: CASSGDRAVGKRNQPQHF. CDR3 nucleotide sequence: TGTGCCAGCAGTGGGGACAGGGCTGTGGGAAAGCGCAATCAGCCCCAGCATTTT.

The sample holds one count of this clone. The genes are TRBV4-1 and TRBJ1-1, with 7 bases fitting TRBD1. V dropped 2 bases and J dropped 5; count of bases not matched to a gene: 14. Germline V gene lookup returns CDR1 MGHRA and CDR2 YSYEKL. This CDR3 has 17 residues. Written as DNA, the CDR3 is TGCGCCAGCAGCCAAACTATAGGACAGGTATTAAAGACTGAAGCTTTCTTT. It codes for CASSQTIGQVLKTEAFF.

The V and J genes are TRBV28 and TRBJ2-5; 7 bases agree with TRBD2. The V and J ends lost 7 bases and 5 bases, in that order; junction bases with no gene match: 10. The V gene's germline CDR1 is MDHEN and CDR2 SYDVKM. This CDR3 is built from 14 residues. The CDR3 here is CASTFEKGGETQYF. The CDR3 DNA reads TGTGCCAGCACCTTCGAGAAGGGAGGGGAGACCCAGTACTTC.